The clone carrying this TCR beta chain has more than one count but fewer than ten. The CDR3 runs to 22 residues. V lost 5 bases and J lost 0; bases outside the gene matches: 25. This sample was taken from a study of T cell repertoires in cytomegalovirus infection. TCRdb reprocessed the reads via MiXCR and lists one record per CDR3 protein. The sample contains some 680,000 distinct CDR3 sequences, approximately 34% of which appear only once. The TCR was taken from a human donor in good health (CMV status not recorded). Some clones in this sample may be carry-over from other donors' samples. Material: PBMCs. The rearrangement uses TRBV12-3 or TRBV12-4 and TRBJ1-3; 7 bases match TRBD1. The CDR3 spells CASSQQPLLTTGPRGSGNTIYF. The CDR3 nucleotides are TGTGCCAGCAGTCAACAGCCATTATTAACGACAGGGCCTAGGGGCTCTGGAAACACCATATATTTT.